A single sample gave rise to the 2 T cell receptor beta chains below, sequenced in a study of hypomethylating agent response in myelodysplastic syndrome. Assay: immunoSEQ multiplex PCR; the TCRdb copy retains only in-frame clones and omits some. The sample contains about 1,700 clones, about 88% of which appear only once. The sample here was bone marrow, taken before or after starting hypomethylating agent treatment for myelodysplastic syndrome (not recorded which). The receptor source for this set is a human donor with myelodysplastic syndrome.

The J gene is TRBJ2-1, the V gene TRBV2; possibly TRBD1 for D (6 bases). Trimming left V 1 base short and J 9 bases short, with 22 bases between. Germline-derived CDR1 and CDR2 are SNHLY and FYNNEI. The CDR3 extends over 17 amino acids. The CDR3 region has the DNA TGTGCCAGCAGTGAAGGGGGGCTTGCCTCGGTACGAGGTGAGCAGTTCTTC. Its protein product is CASSEGGLASVRGEQFF.

J is TRBJ2-1 and V is TRBV21-1. TRBV21-1 counts as a pseudogene. This CDR3 is 16 amino acids long. The CDR3 protein is CASSVRTPLVYHEQFF. CDR3 bases: TGTGCCAGCAGCGTCCGGACCCCGCTGGTGTACCATGAGCAGTTCTTC.